These T cell receptor beta chains were read from a single sample in a study of blood T cell repertoires in COVID-19. Method: immunoSEQ multiplex PCR; TCRdb's copy keeps in-frame clones and lacks some. The sample lists more than 250,000 clones; under 90% were seen once. The source material was PBMCs or T cells enriched from blood (not recorded which). These TCRs come from a woman under 30 who had recovered from COVID-19. Both conserved end residues are trimmed from each CDR3. Each record gives: V gene, J gene, CDR3 protein.

TRBV11-2	TRBJ1-2	ASSSLEGDRANYGYT
TRBV4-2	TRBJ1-1	ASSREGPGHAMNTEAF
TRBV4-2	TRBJ2-1	ASSQDLAGVIEQF
TRBV6-5	TRBJ1-6	ASRDRDSPLH
TRBV11-2	TRBJ2-7	ASSLTDADSYEQY
TRBV7-9	TRBJ1-4	ASSLGPGGAEKLF
TRBV5-4	TRBJ2-7	ASSLSQREYEQY
TRBV11-2	TRBJ1-1	ASSMTGPEGAF
TRBV19	TRBJ2-1	ASSIQLADNEQF
TRBV24-1	TRBJ2-3	ATSDGRTGADTQY
TRBV7-9	TRBJ2-2	ASSTGEGAGELF
TRBV28	TRBJ1-1	ASRPQLNTEAF
TRBV3-1/TRBV3-2	TRBJ1-2	ASSPYRVRGSARYT
TRBV30	TRBJ1-2	AWNGEEGLNYGYT
TRBV2	TRBJ1-5	ASSTQGNQPQH
TRBV21-1	TRBJ1-5	ASSPYHRGWNSNQPQH
TRBV2	TRBJ1-6	ASTSDREDSPLH
TRBV7-9	TRBJ2-1	ASSPPSGTGTYNEQF
TRBV7-6	TRBJ1-6	ASSLAQTTATGGINSPLH
TRBV5-5	TRBJ1-2	ASSFSPGASYGYT
TRBV6-5	TRBJ2-4	ASRPVAKNIQY
TRBV4-2	TRBJ2-5	ASSQEGAGALQETQY
TRBV6-1	TRBJ2-3	ASSEPGASTDTQY
TRBV9	TRBJ1-1	ASSVEDREGYTEAF
TRBV23-1	TRBJ2-7	ASSQSGDRVYEQY
TRBV4-1	TRBJ2-1	ASSLVAEGAESSYNEQF
TRBV11-2	TRBJ2-5	ASSLVWGSGGALLETQY
TRBV18	TRBJ1-2	ASSPGGNYGYT
TRBV12-3/TRBV12-4	TRBJ2-5	ASSSAGSETQY
TRBV4-2	TRBJ1-2	ASSRQGRYT
TRBV10-3	TRBJ1-1	AITHAAGQGKGTEAF
TRBV18	TRBJ2-3	ASSPPSADTQY
TRBV15	TRBJ1-6	ATSRDRAISLPLH
TRBV5-1	TRBJ2-7	ASSLDARGLDEQY
TRBV5-1	TRBJ2-5	ASSLFLGGQETQY
TRBV10-3	TRBJ1-1	AISDQGGVNTEAF
TRBV28	TRBJ1-6	ASSPRTDSPLH
TRBV6-5	TRBJ1-1	ASSYEGVGNTEAF
TRBV11-2	TRBJ1-1	ASSQGSGTGDTEAF
TRBV6-5	TRBJ2-1	ASSPSGGANNEQF
TRBV27	TRBJ1-5	ASSRDGLSNQPQH